The rows below give T cell receptor beta chains drawn from one sample of a study of T-cell reconstitution after alpha-beta-depleted transplantation in children. TCRdb recomputed calls from the PCR reads with MiXCR, one row per CDR3 protein. The sample shows 120,000 to 150,000 distinct CDR3 sequences, around 8.8% of them seen only once. Sequencing used PBMCs, mostly from graft donor cells, obtained 180 days after TCRalphabeta/CD19-depleted stem cell transplant. Receptors originate from a female patient aged 2-15 years who had a stem cell transplant for congenital amegakaryocytic thrombocytopenia, so the T cells may come from the graft donor. CDR3s include the opening cysteine and the closing phenylalanine or tryptophan. Size tells how often a clone was seen (once, few, many) or the class of an expanded clone, and some rows leave it out.

clone size	V gene	CDR3 protein
many	TRBV10-3	CAISAGLGGQETQYF
medium-sized	TRBV29-1	CSGLDRRRNNEQFF
many	TRBV5-1	CASSLLTGTGALYF
many	TRBV9	CASSDTSGLYNEQFF
many	TRBV6-5	CASSPWPGGDTGELFF
many	TRBV5-1	CASRAWSWGYTGELFF
few	TRBV7-6	CASRFGGKETQYF
many	TRBV20-1	CSATGVGQPQHF
few	TRBV30	CAWSLGQGNEKLFF
many	TRBV20-1	CSAPRTGSYEQYF
many	TRBV12-3/TRBV12-4	CASSLGWIKETQYF
many	TRBV5-1	CASSPQGNDEQYF
.	TRBV7-9	CASSRLAGGISNEQFF
many	TRBV12-3/TRBV12-4	CASSFGTGHYEQYF
many	TRBV20-1	CSARETDRAAFF
many	TRBV7-9	CASSIRGGVYNEQFF
few	TRBV7-9	CASSLAGFSYEQYF
few	TRBV4-1	CASSQESWTGGETQYF
few	TRBV3-1	CASSPVPYRGRRSYEQFF
many	TRBV28	CASRLQGAGWVFF
many	TRBV29-1	CSVSDRNTEAFF
many	TRBV27	CASIGGIDNEQFF
.	TRBV6-5	CASSYQTSGYEQYF
many	TRBV20-1	CSAGLAGGPNEQFF
many	TRBV6-5	CASSRMGADGYTF
many	TRBV9	CASSVGHMNTEAFF
many	TRBV12-3/TRBV12-4	CASSTYTRGEEQYF
many	TRBV20-1	CSAGQVVGGYTF
few	TRBV12-3/TRBV12-4	CASSGTGGIGTEAFF
many	TRBV5-1	CASSFLMGGPQHF
many	TRBV28	CASSRSGRAGGWTGELFF
many	TRBV28	CASSPYIMNQPQHF
.	TRBV20-1	CSAMGVRNEQYF
few	TRBV7-3	CASSQLKSPSSYNEQFF
few	TRBV18	CASSPAGGPYNEQFF
many	TRBV3-1	CASSQDFGSLPFF
few	TRBV12-3/TRBV12-4	CASSLGGGWVHEQYF
many	TRBV2	CASIGAGVEQFF
.	TRBV20-1	CSARVPLTGRDNEQFF
many	TRBV6-1	CASSGGQGVKLAKNIQYF
few	TRBV12-3/TRBV12-4	CASSLTGNSPLHF
few	TRBV28	CASSLVSYNSPLHF
.	TRBV7-2	CASSLAPTSYEQYF
.	TRBV28	CASSSYPGQEVTDTQYF
many	TRBV29-1	CSVEGGQREGFETQYF
many	TRBV7-6	CASSLISVRVGETQYF
many	TRBV18	CASSPRFRTTEAFF
many	TRBV5-1	CASSDTGTPTYEQYF
many	TRBV29-1	CSASGQAQETQYF
many	TRBV3-1	CASSQVGGSETQYF
few	TRBV7-2	CASSLVPQGRPQHF
many	TRBV20-1	CSAHGRDYGYTF
many	TRBV29-1	CSGYIRPPVDTQYF
many	TRBV29-1	CSVGQGSYEQYF